Presented here are 29 T cell receptor beta chains from one specimen sequenced in a study of Ad26.COV2.S vaccination and SARS-CoV-2 variants. Treatment given: some 19 received Ad26.COV2.S at low or high dose, single or two shots; a few received placebo; per-sample allocation not given. Samples analyzed were those drawn on day 63 after the first vaccine or placebo injection. The protocol was immunoSEQ multiplex PCR, while the TCRdb copy is restricted to in-frame clones and leaves out a portion. Here the sample spans some 640,000 clones, 89% being singletons. The sequenced sample was peripheral blood, obtained in a trial of Ad26.COV2.S vaccine versus placebo. The receptors come from a person aged 18-60 years who received the Ad26.COV2.S COVID-19 vaccine or a placebo.

This clone was picked up one time. This chain links TRBV24-1 with TRBJ1-4, with TRBD1 as a possible D gene (5 bases). V lost 5 bases and J 7 bases, leaving 10 bases between the germline ends. Germline CDR1 KGHDR, CDR2 SFDVKD. CDR3 size: 13 residues. DNA for the CDR3: TGTGCCACCAGTGGGGGTAGGGGTGAAAAACTGTTTTTT. Its protein product is CATSGGRGEKLFF.

This clone was counted only a few times. The genes are TRBV7-3 and TRBJ1-4; no clear D. CDR1 SGHTA and CDR2 FQGTGA come from the germline V gene. The CDR3 is made up of 15 amino acids. The V end was cut by 5 bases, the J end by 3 bases, with 13 bases between. The DNA for the CDR3 is TGTGCCAGCAGCATGAAGGGAGGTTCTAATGAAAAACTGTTTTTT. Translated: CASSMKGGSNEKLFF. The entire variable domain, with the rest obtained from reference TRBV7-3 and TRBJ1-4, is as follows: GAGVSQTPSNKVTEKGKYVELRCDPISGHTALYWYRQSLGQGPEFLIYFQGTGAADDSGLPNDRFFAVRPEGSVSTLKIQRTERGDSAVYLCASSMKGGSNEKLFFGSGTQLSVL.

The V gene is TRBV7-3, the J gene TRBJ1-6, with a tentative D call TRBD1 (6 bases). Germline V gene data show CDR1 as SGHTA and CDR2 as FQGTGA. V dropped 5 bases and J dropped 10 bases, with 15 bases sitting between them. The CDR3 is made up of 14 amino acids. In DNA, the CDR3 is TGTGCCAGCAGCAAGGGGGGCGACGGATCACCCCTCCACTTT. It codes for CASSKGGDGSPLHF. Full variable domain (outside the CDR3, taken from reference TRBV7-3 and TRBJ1-6): GAGVSQTPSNKVTEKGKYVELRCDPISGHTALYWYRQSLGQGPEFLIYFQGTGAADDSGLPNDRFFAVRPEGSVSTLKIQRTERGDSAVYLCASSKGGDGSPLHFGNGTRLTVT.

This chain uses TRBV6-5 with TRBJ2-7, with D maybe TRBD1 (6 bases). The CDR3 is made up of 14 amino acids. V was trimmed by 8 bases and J by 1 base, leaving 15 bases between them. Germline V gene lookup returns CDR1 MNHEY and CDR2 SVGAGI. The CDR3 bases are TGTGCCAGCCGAGGACAGTCTCTTTCCTACGAGCAGTACTTC. It specifies CASRGQSLSYEQYF.

This clone was counted at least ten times. The V call is TRBV7-9, the J call TRBJ2-7, with 8 bases that match TRBD2. Germline CDR1 SEHNR, CDR2 FQNEAQ (reference sequence). Losses at the gene ends were 2 bases for V and 1 base for J; bases not matched to a gene: 4. This CDR3 is 15 amino acids long. CDR3 DNA: TGTGCCAGCAGCTTAAAATCGGGAGGGTCCTACGAGCAGTACTTC. This codes for CASSLKSGGSYEQYF.

The rearrangement uses TRBV10-3 and TRBJ1-3; no definite D call. V was shortened by 2 bases and J by 2 bases, with 4 bases between the two germline ends. The CDR3 has 13 residues. Per germline, CDR1 ENHRY and CDR2 SYGVKD. CDR3 sequence (DNA): TGTGCCATCAGTGAGGGAGCTGGAAACACCATATATTTT. Protein: CAISEGAGNTIYF.

This chain connects TRBV27 to TRBJ1-1; no clear D. V was shortened by 3 bases and J by 1 base, with 6 bases between the two germline ends. CDR1 and CDR2 from the germline V gene are MNHEY and SMNVEV (reference sequence). The CDR3 is made up of 13 amino acids. The CDR3 here is CASSFNWNTEAFF. CDR3 sequence (DNA): TGTGCCAGCAGTTTTAATTGGAACACTGAAGCTTTCTTT.

The rearrangement joins TRBV30 to TRBJ2-1; weak D call: TRBD1 (6 bases). Germline assignment: CDR1 GTSNPN and CDR2 SVGIG (reference sequence). This CDR3 spans 13 amino acids. V was trimmed by 2 bases and J by 6 bases, leaving 11 bases between them. The CDR3 bases are TGTGCCTGGAGTCACAGGGTTCTCAATGAGCAGTTCTTC. The encoded protein is CAWSHRVLNEQFF.

This chain joins TRBV18 and TRBJ2-1; possibly TRBD1 or TRBD2 for D (5 bases each). Germline CDR1 reads KGHSH; CDR2 reads LQKENI. The CDR3 has 19 amino acids. Trimming removed 3 bases from V and 2 bases from J, with 23 bases in between. CDR3 protein: CASSPTGPGIQVAYNEQFF. CDR3 bases: TGTGCCAGCTCACCGACGGGACCGGGTATTCAAGTGGCCTACAATGAGCAGTTCTTC.

This clone was counted once. The gene calls are TRBV7-3 and TRBJ1-6; 9 bases line up with TRBD1. CDR3 length: 15 amino acids. Trimming took 2 bases from V and 7 from J; bases not matched to a gene: 3. In germline, CDR1 is SGHTA, CDR2 FQGTGA. CDR3 sequence: CASSLGTGNNSPLHF. The CDR3 DNA follows: TGTGCCAGCAGCTTAGGGACAGGGAACAATTCACCCCTCCACTTT.

To note about this clone: Mismatch with germline at one junction end may stem from a read error. The chain recombines TRBV24-1 with TRBJ2-1; no definite D call. CDR1 is KGHDR and CDR2 is SFDVKD in the germline V gene. There are 14 residues in the CDR3. This chain's CDR3 is CATSDLAPYNEQFF. The CDR3 DNA is TGTGCCACCAGCGATTTAGCCCCTTACAATGAGCAGTTCTTC.

Turning to this clone: The sample contains more than one DNA sequence encoding this CDR3. V usage is TRBV19 and J usage is TRBJ1-1; weak D call: TRBD1 (5 bases). Germline CDR1 and CDR2: LNHDA and SQIVND (reference sequence). V shed 3 bases and J shed 1 base, with 6 bases lying between them. The CDR3 totals 13 residues. This CDR3 reads CASSITGNTEAFF. Here the CDR3 DNA reads TGTGCCAGTAGTATCACAGGGAACACTGAAGCTTTCTTT.

This chain uses TRBV24-1 with TRBJ1-5, with a possible D match to TRBD1 (5 bases). V lost 4 bases and J lost 10, with 13 bases in between. From germline, CDR1 is KGHDR and CDR2 SFDVKD. The length of the CDR3 is 13 residues. The CDR3 loop is CATSETAPGPQHF. The CDR3 region has the DNA TGTGCCACCAGTGAGACAGCCCCGGGACCCCAGCATTTT.

In this sample, this clone turned up once. The genes are TRBV10-3 and TRBJ2-3, with 7 bases lining up with TRBD1. The CDR3 covers 16 residues. The V segment lost 10 bases and the J segment 0 bases; nucleotides outside the gene matches: 13. Per the germline V gene, CDR1 is ENHRY and CDR2 is SYGVKD. CDR3 coding DNA: TGTGCCACCCGCCTAGCCGGGACAGCTAGCACAGATACGCAGTATTTT. This sequence encodes CATRLAGTASTDTQYF.

The rearrangement joins TRBV7-9 to TRBJ1-3; TRBD1 aligns across 9 bases. V lost 5 bases, J lost 3 bases, and 5 bases stayed unmatched. The CDR3 length is 15 residues. Germline CDR1 SEHNR, CDR2 FQNEAQ (reference sequence). CDR3 in amino acids: CASSPTGGSGNTIYF. CDR3 in DNA: TGTGCCAGCAGCCCCACAGGGGGCAGTGGAAACACCATATATTTT.

The V gene is TRBV4-2, the J gene TRBJ1-5, with D hard to call. V lost 0 bases to trimming and J lost 6 bases, with 12 bases between them. In germline, CDR1 is LGHNA, CDR2 YNFKEQ. The CDR3 runs to 15 residues. The CDR3 coding sequence is TGTGCCAGCAGCCAAGATACCGGATTTCTTCAGCCCCAGCATTTT. This encodes CASSQDTGFLQPQHF.

J is TRBJ2-7 and V is TRBV19; D not resolved. The CDR3 is 12 amino acids. Deletions cut 4 bases from V and 2 bases from J, with 6 bases between. The germline V gene has CDR1 LNHDA and CDR2 SQIVND (reference sequence). This CDR3 reads CASSSGPYEQYF. Here the CDR3 DNA reads TGTGCCAGTAGTAGCGGTCCCTACGAGCAGTACTTC. The full variable domain, with the rest looked up from reference TRBV19 and TRBJ2-7, is DGGITQSPKYLFRKEGQNVTLSCEQNLNHDAMYWYRQDPGQGLRLIYYSQIVNDFQKGDIAEGYSVSREKKESFPLTVTSAQKNPTAFYLCASSSGPYEQYFGPGTRLTVT.

CDR3 protein: CASRGQGALGYTF. The CDR3 coding sequence is TGTGCCAGCAGGGGACAGGGGGCACTTGGCTACACCTTC. The chain uses TRBV25-1 and TRBJ1-2, with TRBD1 matching over 12 bases. Trimming at V came to 6 bases and at J to 7 bases, leaving 3 bases not matched to a gene. Germline lookup yields CDR1 MGHDK and CDR2 SYGVNS. The CDR3 runs 13 residues.

The genes are TRBV9 and TRBJ2-3; 7 bases are a match to TRBD1. The V and J ends lost 0 bases and 4 bases, in that order; junction bases with no gene match: 5. Germline V CDR1 and CDR2: SGDLS, YYNGEE. CDR3 length equals 15 residues. The CDR3 DNA reads as TGTGCCAGCAGCGTAGGAGACAGGGCGGCAGATACGCAGTATTTT. Amino acids: CASSVGDRAADTQYF.

The chain links TRBV5-5 to TRBJ2-2, with D possibly being TRBD1 (5 bases). The V end was cut by 3 bases, the J end by 2 bases, with 8 bases between. CDR1 and CDR2 from the germline V gene are SGHKS and YYEKEE (reference sequence). The CDR3 runs to 14 residues. The CDR3 DNA reads TGTGCCAGCAGCTCGGACACTAACACCGGGGAGCTGTTTTTT. Protein product: CASSSDTNTGELFF.

The rearrangement links TRBV11-1 to TRBJ2-5; 9 nucleotides agree with TRBD2. The CDR3 has 15 amino acids. Germline CDR1 and CDR2: SGHAT and FQDESV (reference sequence). J lost 1 base, V lost 4 bases, and 4 bases had no gene match. The CDR3 loop reads CASSSLAGLQETQYF. In nucleotides, the CDR3 is TGTGCCAGCAGCTCTCTAGCGGGGCTCCAAGAGACCCAGTACTTC.

The chain combines TRBV24-1 with TRBJ2-2; TRBD1 matches at 12 bases. The CDR3 has 16 amino acids. Germline CDR1 KGHDR, CDR2 SFDVKD. With 4 bases clipped from V and 4 bases from J, the junction kept 3 bases outside the gene matches. The CDR3 sequence is CATSDPGQGATGELFF. The CDR3 DNA reads as TGTGCCACCAGTGACCCGGGACAGGGGGCCACCGGGGAGCTGTTTTTT.

This rearrangement joins TRBV24-1 to TRBJ2-7; D might be TRBD1 (5 bases). V lost 5 bases to trimming and J lost 0 bases, with 13 bases between them. The CDR3 length is 15 residues. CDR1 and CDR2 (germline): KGHDR, SFDVKD. The CDR3 coding sequence is TGTGCCACCAGTGGCACAGGATCGCTCTCCTACGAGCAGTACTTC. Encoded protein: CATSGTGSLSYEQYF.

The CDR3 is CATSETGLDGYTF. CDR3 DNA: TGTGCCACCAGTGAAACAGGGCTGGATGGCTACACCTTC. The chain has TRBV24-1 and TRBJ1-2; maybe TRBD1 (6 bases). The germline V and J ends were trimmed by 4 bases and 6 bases, with 11 bases remaining between them. CDR1 and CDR2 from the germline V gene are KGHDR and SFDVKD. This CDR3 comprises 13 residues.

The CDR3 DNA reads as TGTGCCAGCTCTCAGGGACTAGCGCCAAACACCGGGGAGCTGTTTTTT. This sequence encodes CASSQGLAPNTGELFF. This chain links TRBV18 with TRBJ2-2; 10 bases are shared with TRBD2. The CDR3 has 16 amino acids. Germline lookup yields CDR1 KGHSH and CDR2 LQKENI. Trimming cost V 6 bases and J 2 bases; bases outside gene matches: 6.

This rearrangement joins TRBV2 to TRBJ1-1, with D uncertain. Germline V gene lookup returns CDR1 SNHLY and CDR2 FYNNEI. The CDR3 sequence is 12 residues long. V lost 8 bases, J lost 0 bases, and 7 bases lay in between. This CDR3 is CASGWMNTEAFF. The CDR3 DNA is TGTGCCAGCGGATGGATGAACACTGAAGCTTTCTTT.

Here the CDR3 reads CASTPPTGAAFF. DNA for the CDR3: TGTGCCAGTACCCCTCCTACAGGGGCGGCTTTCTTT. The chain has TRBV19 and TRBJ1-1; TRBD1 matches 7 bases. Trimming cost V 7 bases and J 11 bases; bases outside gene matches: 10. Germline V gene lookup returns CDR1 LNHDA and CDR2 SQIVND (reference sequence). The CDR3 totals 12 residues.

The chain uses TRBV5-1 and TRBJ2-1; TRBD2 might be the D (6 bases). CDR3 length equals 14 residues. Between the trimmed V and J ends, which lost 5 bases and 8 bases, there was a span of 17 bases. Looked up from germline, CDR1 is SGHRS and CDR2 is YFSETQ. The CDR3 region is CASSSSLLAHEQFF. The DNA for the CDR3 is TGCGCCAGCAGTTCCAGCCTACTAGCCCATGAGCAGTTCTTC.

The rearrangement uses TRBV6-1 and TRBJ1-3; D gene uncertain. Trimming took 2 bases from V and 2 from J, leaving 7 bases between them. The CDR3 totals 14 residues. Germline CDR1 MNHNS, CDR2 SASEGT. DNA for the CDR3: TGTGCCAGCAGTGAACGGTGGGCTGGAAACACCATATATTTT. Translating it yields CASSERWAGNTIYF.